This is a list of T cell receptor beta chains from one sample in a study of vaccination and CD4 T cells after COVID-19. Their specific antigens are unknown. TCRdb recomputed calls from the PCR reads with MiXCR, one row per CDR3 protein. The table shows several thousand distinct CDR3 sequences, with 30% to 40% occurring only once. Input material: CD4+ T cells from blood, cultured in vitro. These receptors all come from a human donor in good health. CDR3s include the opening cysteine and the closing phenylalanine or tryptophan. A D gene is named only where the DNA matches it firmly. Size values are once, few and many counts, or a class for expanded clones, and some rows have none.

CDR3aa	CDR3nt	v_gene	j_gene	d_gene	abundance
CASKSEIGRWGTEAFF	TGTGCCAGCAAAAGTGAGATCGGACGGTGGGGCACTGAAGCTTTCTTT	TRBV6-1	TRBJ1-1	-	-
CASGDSGRYNEQFF	TGTGCCAGCGGGGACAGTGGGAGATACAATGAGCAGTTCTTC	TRBV6-1	TRBJ2-1	TRBD1	-
CASKPTKQGADYGYTF	TGTGCCAGCAAGCCAACTAAACAGGGGGCGGACTATGGCTACACCTTC	TRBV2	TRBJ1-2	TRBD1	-
CSARTSGRDTQYF	TGCAGTGCTCGGACTAGCGGGAGAGATACGCAGTATTTT	TRBV20-1	TRBJ2-3	TRBD2	-
CASSQEDFLYGYTF	TGTGCCAGCAGCCAAGAAGACTTCCTCTATGGCTACACCTTC	TRBV4-2	TRBJ1-2	-	-
CSVKIYQETQYF	TGCAGCGTGAAAATATACCAAGAGACCCAGTACTTC	TRBV29-1	TRBJ2-5	-	few
CASSLVPKGLAGDDNEQFF	TGCGCCAGCAGCTTGGTCCCCAAGGGGCTAGCGGGAGACGACAATGAGCAGTTCTTC	TRBV5-1	TRBJ2-1	TRBD2	-
CASSESGGETGELFF	TGTGCCAGTAGCGAGAGCGGAGGGGAAACCGGGGAGCTGTTTTTT	TRBV19	TRBJ2-2	-	-
CASTPRGLVEGGYTF	TGTGCCAGTACCCCCAGGGGCTTAGTAGAAGGGGGCTACACCTTC	TRBV19	TRBJ1-2	-	-
CASRIRSGSGTDTQYF	TGTGCCAGCAGAATACGAAGCGGGAGCGGCACAGATACGCAGTATTTT	TRBV6-2/TRBV6-3	TRBJ2-3	TRBD2	-
CASSLSASSAGEQYF	TGTGCCAGCAGCTTGAGTGCAAGTTCCGCGGGGGAGCAGTACTTC	TRBV11-2	TRBJ2-7	-	-
CASREQGFGTNTEAFF	TGTGCCAGCAGAGAGCAGGGTTTCGGTACCAACACTGAAGCTTTCTTT	TRBV2	TRBJ1-1	-	few
CASSSFRTGGEYGYTF	TGTGCCAGCAGTAGTTTCCGGACAGGGGGCGAATATGGCTACACCTTC	TRBV6-1	TRBJ1-2	TRBD1	few
CASSPHNQPQHF	TGTGCCAGCAGTCCCCACAATCAGCCCCAGCATTTT	TRBV28	TRBJ1-5	-	-
CASSLYSDPPYNEQFF	TGTGCCAGCAGTTTATACTCCGACCCCCCCTACAATGAGCAGTTCTTC	TRBV28	TRBJ2-1	-	-
CASSSVPGQGPRPGELFF	TGTGCTAGCAGCTCAGTCCCGGGACAGGGCCCCCGGCCCGGGGAGCTGTTTTTT	TRBV7-7	TRBJ2-2	TRBD1	-
CASSFSGGGQPQHF	TGTGCCAGCAGCTTTAGTGGGGGGGGGCAGCCCCAGCATTTT	TRBV5-6	TRBJ1-5	-	-
CASSLGAGIDGYTF	TGTGCCAGCAGCTTAGGGGCAGGGATTGATGGCTACACCTTC	TRBV7-9	TRBJ1-2	-	few
CASSLAGSMNTEAFF	TGCGCCAGCAGCTTGGCCGGGTCGATGAACACTGAAGCTTTCTTT	TRBV5-1	TRBJ1-1	-	-